These 5 T cell receptor beta chains were sequenced from one sample in a study of graft-versus-host responses after intestinal transplantation. The data were produced by immunoSEQ multiplex PCR, yet TCRdb's version contains in-frame clones alone and is incomplete. The sample lists under 30,000 clones, 85% to 95% occurring once. Specimen: PBMCs, collected 18 days after transplant. These receptors were taken from a human patient who received an intestinal transplant, so some T cells may come from the graft donor.

The J gene is TRBJ2-7, the V gene TRBV4-1; D gene uncertain. CDR3 length equals 15 residues. Germline V gives CDR1 MGHRA, CDR2 YSYEKL. V lost 3 bases to trimming and J lost 2 bases, with 14 bases between them. CDR3 residues: CASSHLPERAYEQYF. The CDR3 nucleotides are TGCGCCAGCAGCCACCTTCCGGAACGGGCCTACGAGCAGTACTTC.

The V and J genes are TRBV10-2 and TRBJ2-1; D possibly uses TRBD1 or TRBD2 (5 bases each). Germline lookup yields CDR1 WSHSY and CDR2 SAAADI. The CDR3 covers 16 residues. V was pared by 10 bases and J by 3 bases, with 22 bases between. CDR3 DNA sequence: TGCGCCACCAGCCCTTTAGGGGAGAACTTCTACAATGAGCAGTTCTTC. Translation: CATSPLGENFYNEQFF.

This chain links TRBV9 with TRBJ2-3, with 8 positions matching TRBD2. Germline CDR1 and CDR2: SGDLS and YYNGEE. There are 14 residues in the CDR3. Unmatched junction bases numbered 7, after V lost 6 bases and J lost 4 bases. CDR3 residues: CASTSRGAPDTQYF. The CDR3 DNA follows: TGTGCCAGCACCTCGCGGGGGGCGCCAGATACGCAGTATTTT.

The J gene is TRBJ2-1, the V gene TRBV15, with TRBD2 identical over 13 bases. Germline V lookup: CDR1 LNHNV, CDR2 YYDKDF (reference sequence). The junction had 1 base not matched to a gene; V was cut back by 1 base and J by 7 bases. This CDR3 contains 15 residues. CDR3 amino acids: CATSRGLAGGNEQFF. CDR3 in DNA: TGTGCCACCAGCAGAGGACTAGCGGGAGGTAATGAGCAGTTCTTC.

CDR3 protein: CASSAATSGGEQFF. The CDR3 DNA reads as TGCGCCAGCAGTGCGGCGACTAGCGGGGGGGAGCAGTTCTTC. The chain uses TRBV10-1 and TRBJ2-1; 13 positions agree with TRBD2. This CDR3 has 14 residues. Trimming at V came to 4 bases and at J to 10 bases, leaving 4 bases not matched to a gene. Germline assignment: CDR1 WNHNN and CDR2 SYGVQD (reference sequence).